These 32 T cell receptor beta chains came from one sample sequenced in a study of regulatory T cells in long-lasting Graves disease. Documented time point: persistent/refractory GD, antithyroid drugs over 5 years with positive TRAb. Making the TCR library involved RNA that had been extracted from PBMCs. CDR3 regions were amplified by Arm-PCR using iRepertoire HTBI primers to build TCR beta libraries. TCRdb processed the multiplex PCR reads anew with MiXCR; each CDR3 protein has one entry. In the table there are around 450,000 distinct CDR3 sequences, 20% to 25% of which are singletons. The sequencing here drew on peripheral blood mononuclear cells (PBMCs), taken when the disease was refractory, from a patient treated with antithyroid drugs. These receptors were taken from a female donor with Graves disease.

This clonotype was counted many times. The V and J genes are TRBV11-2 and TRBJ1-2; 11 positions match TRBD1. Germline trimming cut 5 bases from V and 8 bases from J; bases unmatched to any gene: 7. Germline CDR1 SGHAT, CDR2 FQNNGV. The CDR3 is 14 residues long. The chain's CDR3 is CASSLGQGAGGYTF. CDR3 DNA sequence: TGTGCCAGCAGCCTTGGACAGGGGGCAGGGGGCTACACCTTC.

V usage is TRBV10-3 and J usage is TRBJ2-7; possibly TRBD2 for D (5 bases). V lost 7 bases and J 0 bases, leaving 13 bases between the germline ends. Germline-derived CDR1 and CDR2 are ENHRY and SYGVKD. This CDR3 has 14 residues. The CDR3 here is CAIKNGKLSYEQYF. The CDR3 DNA is TGTGCCATCAAAAACGGGAAGCTCTCCTACGAGCAGTACTTC.

The chain combines TRBV29-1 with TRBJ1-4; TRBD1 aligns across 7 bases. Germline CDR1 is SQVTM and CDR2 is ANQGSEA. With V trimmed by 4 bases and J by 8 bases, 7 bases remained unmatched. The CDR3 covers 13 residues. The CDR3 here is CSVGDRAEEKLFF. Here the CDR3 DNA reads TGCAGCGTTGGAGACAGGGCCGAGGAAAAACTGTTTTTT. Variable domain in full (rest from reference TRBV29-1 and TRBJ1-4): SAVISQKPSRDICQRGTSLTIQCQVDSQVTMMFWYRQQPGQSLTLIATANQGSEATYESGFVIDKFPISRPNLTFSTLTVSNMSPEDSSIYLCSVGDRAEEKLFFGSGTQLSVL.

This clonotype has a count of ten or more. V is TRBV6-1 and J is TRBJ2-7; D is unclear. The CDR3 covers 15 residues. The V gene's germline CDR1 is MNHNS and CDR2 SASEGT. Trimming stripped 3 bases from V and 2 bases from J, with 14 bases between. The chain's CDR3 is CASSDSPTLAYEQYF. The CDR3 bases are TGTGCCAGCAGTGATTCCCCCACTCTTGCCTACGAGCAGTACTTC.

This clonotype was picked up a small number of times. The rearrangement joins TRBV18 to TRBJ1-5; D possibly corresponds to TRBD1 (5 bases). This CDR3 is built from 13 residues. Trimming took 3 bases from V and 7 from J, leaving 10 bases between them. Germline CDR1 and CDR2: KGHSH and LQKENI. CDR3 sequence (DNA): TGTGCCAGCTCACCCCATCGGGGCCAGCCCCAGCATTTT. Translation: CASSPHRGQPQHF.

This clonotype showed up many times. The chain is built from TRBV11-1 and TRBJ1-1; D is unresolved. Trimming left V 5 bases short and J 1 base short, with 20 bases between. CDR3 length: 17 residues. Germline loops: CDR1 SGHAT, CDR2 FQDESV (reference sequence). CDR3: CASSTTWGIRRNTEAFF. In DNA form, the CDR3 reads TGTGCCAGCAGCACCACCTGGGGTATCCGGAGGAACACTGAAGCTTTCTTT. Variable domain in full (rest from reference TRBV11-1 and TRBJ1-1): EAEVAQSPRYKITEKSQAVAFWCDPISGHATLYWYRQILGQGPELLVQFQDESVVDDSQLPKDRFSAERLKGVDSTLKIQPAELGDSAMYLCASSTTWGIRRNTEAFFGQGTRLTVV.

The sample holds a few counts of this clonotype. The gene calls are TRBV27 and TRBJ1-5; TRBD1 matches 9 bases. With V trimmed by 6 bases and J by 0 bases, 9 bases remained unmatched. The CDR3 has 17 residues. CDR1 is MNHEY and CDR2 is SMNVEV in the germline V gene (reference sequence). DNA of the CDR3: TGTGCCAGCAGATCCGGGACAGGGTTTTATAGCAATCAGCCCCAGCATTTT. Translating gives CASRSGTGFYSNQPQHF.

There are many counts of this clonotype. The rearrangement uses TRBV10-3 and TRBJ1-2; D is unclear. Trimming took 2 bases from V and 0 from J, leaving 10 bases between them. CDR1 and CDR2 (germline): ENHRY, SYGVKD. The CDR3 extends over 15 amino acids. The CDR3 sequence is CAISELWTANYGYTF. In nucleotides, the CDR3 is TGTGCCATCAGTGAGCTGTGGACGGCTAACTATGGCTACACCTTC.

In this sample, this clonotype turned up a few times. The chain links TRBV4-1 to TRBJ2-7, with 7 nucleotides matching TRBD2. The CDR3 has 16 amino acids. The V gene end was trimmed by 1 base and the J gene end by 3 bases; junction bases not matched to a gene: 9. CDR1 and CDR2 from the germline V gene are MGHRA and YSYEKL. CDR3 in DNA: TGCGCCAGCAGCCAAGCGGTCAGGCTAGCGGACTACGAGCAGTACTTC. Its translation is CASSQAVRLADYEQYF.

V and J are TRBV13 and TRBJ2-7; 9 bases are shared with TRBD1. V lost 0 bases, J lost 6 bases, and 9 bases stayed unmatched. Germline CDR1 and CDR2: PRHDT and FYEKMQ (reference sequence). This CDR3 region has 16 residues. CDR3 sequence (DNA): TGTGCCAGCAGCTTAGGCTCGGACAGGGGATGGGGCGAGCAGTACTTC. Amino acid sequence: CASSLGSDRGWGEQYF.

Ten or more counts support this clonotype. The chain is built from TRBV29-1 and TRBJ1-1; possible D gene TRBD1, 6 bases. V lost 4 bases, J lost 4 bases, and 19 bases lay in between. This CDR3 region has 15 residues. From germline, CDR1 is SQVTM and CDR2 ANQGSEA. CDR3 sequence: CSVAGHSYRGTEAFF. The CDR3, as DNA: TGCAGCGTTGCGGGACACTCCTATAGGGGCACTGAAGCTTTCTTT.

The V call is TRBV30, the J call TRBJ2-3; D may match TRBD1 or TRBD2 (6 bases each). The CDR3 has 13 amino acids. V lost 6 bases to trimming and J lost 4 bases, with 14 bases between them. In germline, CDR1 is GTSNPN, CDR2 SVGIG (reference sequence). CDR3 nucleotide sequence: TGTGCCTGTGCTTGGGGGGCATCAGATACGCAGTATTTT. Translation gives CACAWGASDTQYF.

Details on this clonotype: A much larger clonotype is one base distant, so this may be a read error. The V call is TRBV12-3 or TRBV12-4, the J call TRBJ2-5, with D tentatively TRBD1 (6 bases). The CDR3 contains 14 residues. V lost 3 bases and J 7 bases, leaving 15 bases between the germline ends. CDR3: CASSFPGTKGTQYF. The CDR3 DNA reads TGTGCCAGCAGTTTCCCCGGGACAAAAGGGACCCAGTACTTC.

The chain has TRBV7-9 and TRBJ2-5; 10 bases fit TRBD2. Trimming cost V 8 bases and J 1 base; bases outside gene matches: 1. CDR1 SEHNR and CDR2 FQNEAQ come from the germline V gene (reference sequence). This CDR3 has 13 amino acids. CDR3 DNA sequence: TGTGCCAGCCGACTAGCGGGCCAAGAGACCCAGTACTTC. It encodes CASRLAGQETQYF.

This rearrangement joins TRBV25-1 to TRBJ2-5; 9 nucleotides match TRBD1. The junction had 5 bases not matched to a gene; V was cut back by 2 bases and J by 1 base. This CDR3 spans 16 amino acids. CDR1 is MGHDK and CDR2 is SYGVNS in the germline V gene. CDR3 amino acids: CASSERQGERQETQYF. The CDR3 DNA reads as TGTGCCAGCAGTGAACGACAGGGGGAGCGCCAAGAGACCCAGTACTTC. The full variable domain, in which reference TRBV25-1 and TRBJ2-5 provide the parts outside the CDR3, is EADIYQTPRYLVIGTGKKITLECSQTMGHDKMYWYQQDPGMELHLIHYSYGVNSTEKGDLSSESTVSRIRTEHFPLTLESARPSHTSQYLCASSERQGERQETQYFGPGTRLLVL.

This clonotype has ten or more counts. The rearrangement joins TRBV15 to TRBJ2-4; the D is unclear. Trimming removed 0 bases at V and 0 bases at J, with 15 bases between. The germline V gene encodes CDR1 LNHNV and CDR2 YYDKDF (reference sequence). This CDR3 spans 18 amino acids. The CDR3 coding sequence is TGTGCCACCAGCAGAGATAGGACGGGTGGGGAAGCCAAAAACATTCAGTACTTC. Translating it yields CATSRDRTGGEAKNIQYF.

This clonotype was seen only a few times. The chain joins TRBV19 to TRBJ1-1; TRBD1 matches 9 bases. The germline V gene has CDR1 LNHDA and CDR2 SQIVND (reference sequence). With 5 bases clipped from V and 4 bases from J, the junction kept 2 bases outside the gene matches. The CDR3 has 13 amino acids. The CDR3 region has the DNA TGTGCCAGTAGTGAGGACAGGGGCACTGAAGCTTTCTTT. Amino acids: CASSEDRGTEAFF. The complete variable domain, with remaining parts taken from reference TRBV19 and TRBJ1-1, reads DGGITQSPKYLFRKEGQNVTLSCEQNLNHDAMYWYRQDPGQGLRLIYYSQIVNDFQKGDIAEGYSVSREKKESFPLTVTSAQKNPTAFYLCASSEDRGTEAFFGQGTRLTVV.

This clonotype was observed a handful of times. V usage is TRBV19 and J usage is TRBJ1-5, with D hard to call. CDR3 length: 12 amino acids. V was cut by 5 bases and J by 7 bases, with 9 bases left in between. Per germline, CDR1 LNHDA and CDR2 SQIVND (reference sequence). The CDR3 DNA is TGTGCCAGTAGTTCGATATGGCAGCCCCAGCATTTT. This codes for CASSSIWQPQHF.

The gene calls are TRBV7-3 and TRBJ2-7, with D uncertain. Trimming removed 2 bases at V and 4 bases at J, with 9 bases between. The CDR3 runs 13 residues. Per the germline V gene, CDR1 is SGHTA and CDR2 is FQGTGA. CDR3 bases: TGTGCCAGCAGCTTAGACCCCTATTACGAGCAGTACTTC. It specifies CASSLDPYYEQYF.

This clonotype was recorded many times. The chain is built from TRBV28 and TRBJ2-7, with D perhaps matching TRBD1 (6 bases). Germline V gene lookup returns CDR1 MDHEN and CDR2 SYDVKM. This CDR3 region has 15 residues. Trimming left V 5 bases short and J 2 bases short, with 16 bases between. CDR3 sequence: CASSQPRDNPYEQYF. DNA of the CDR3: TGTGCCAGCAGTCAACCCCGGGACAATCCCTACGAGCAGTACTTC.

This clonotype was seen a few times. The chain couples TRBV4-1 to TRBJ2-7; 8 positions agree with TRBD1. V gave up 2 bases and J gave up 7 bases; unmatched junction bases: 1. There are 12 residues in the CDR3. Germline V gene lookup returns CDR1 MGHRA and CDR2 YSYEKL. The CDR3 loop is CASSQTGGEQYF. As DNA, the CDR3 is TGCGCCAGCAGCCAAACAGGGGGAGAGCAGTACTTC.

This clonotype has a count of ten or more. The CDR3 loop reads CASSLGTGATYGYTF. CDR3 DNA sequence: TGTGCCAGCAGTTTAGGGACAGGGGCGACCTATGGCTACACCTTC. The V gene is TRBV27, the J gene TRBJ1-2; 10 nucleotides align to TRBD1. This CDR3 comprises 15 residues. After removal of 2 bases from V and 4 bases from J, the junction contained 4 bases not matched to a gene. CDR1 is MNHEY, CDR2 SMNVEV, per germline (reference sequence).

The V and J genes are TRBV6-2 or TRBV6-3 and TRBJ1-2; possibly TRBD1 for D (5 bases). In germline, CDR1 is MNHEY, CDR2 SVGEGT. Trimming left V 7 bases short and J 2 bases short, with 14 bases between. This CDR3 has 14 amino acids. The CDR3 reads CASNDGAGNYGYTF. The CDR3 nucleotides are TGTGCCAGCAACGACGGGGCAGGAAACTATGGCTACACCTTC.

This clonotype was detected many times. The chain combines TRBV6-2 or TRBV6-3 with TRBJ2-7; possible D gene TRBD1, 6 bases. Trimming took 0 bases from V and 5 from J, leaving 14 bases between them. Per the germline V gene, CDR1 is MNHEY and CDR2 is SVGEGT. This CDR3 contains 15 residues. CDR3 loop: CASSYSPGQRHEQYF. CDR3 coding DNA: TGTGCCAGCAGTTACTCTCCGGGACAACGCCACGAGCAGTACTTC.

This clonotype was seen at least ten times. This chain connects TRBV11-2 to TRBJ1-2; D perhaps matches TRBD1 (5 bases). The V end lost 5 bases, the J end lost 8 bases, and 15 bases lay between the germline ends. The CDR3 is 13 residues long. Germline V gene lookup returns CDR1 SGHAT and CDR2 FQNNGV. CDR3 DNA sequence: TGTGCCAGCAGCCCCAGGGTAGGGGTCGGCTACACCTTC. It specifies CASSPRVGVGYTF.

This clonotype has ten or more counts. This sequence joins TRBV6-1 and TRBJ1-1; TRBD1 might be the D (6 bases). V was shortened by 8 bases and J by 11 bases, with 18 bases between the two germline ends. CDR3 length: 12 amino acids. In germline, CDR1 is MNHNS, CDR2 SASEGT. The CDR3: CASASIQGMAFF. The CDR3 coding sequence is TGTGCCAGCGCTAGTATACAGGGAATGGCTTTCTTT.

This clonotype was seen only a few times. This sequence joins TRBV19 and TRBJ1-3, with a possible D match to TRBD1 (5 bases). The length of the CDR3 is 14 residues. From germline, CDR1 is LNHDA and CDR2 SQIVND (reference sequence). Trimming shortened V by 9 bases and J by 0 bases, and 12 bases separated the two germline ends. The chain's CDR3 is CASGGPISGNTIYF. CDR3 DNA sequence: TGTGCCAGCGGGGGACCAATCTCTGGAAACACCATATATTTT.

This chain joins TRBV7-2 and TRBJ2-1; tentative D call: TRBD1 (5 bases). Germline-derived CDR1 and CDR2 are SGHTA and FQGNSA. The V end lost 5 bases, the J end lost 9 bases, and 17 bases lay between the germline ends. The CDR3 sequence is 14 residues long. This CDR3 is CASSPGSGSGEQFF. Written as DNA, the CDR3 is TGTGCCAGCAGCCCCGGGTCAGGGTCAGGTGAGCAGTTCTTC.

This clonotype appeared many times. The J gene is TRBJ1-2, the V gene TRBV28; D is uncertain. Trimming took 6 bases from V and 3 from J, leaving 8 bases between them. The CDR3 consists of 12 residues. The germline CDR1 and CDR2 sequences are MDHEN and SYDVKM. The CDR3 sequence is CASRSNDYGYTF. CDR3 nucleotides: TGTGCCAGCAGATCAAACGACTATGGCTACACCTTC.

Ten or more counts support this clonotype. The rearrangement uses TRBV2 and TRBJ1-2; no reliable D call. The germline CDR1 and CDR2 sequences are SNHLY and FYNNEI. The V gene lost 2 bases and the J gene lost 2 bases, with 12 bases spanning the gap. This CDR3 is 15 amino acids long. As DNA, the CDR3 is TGTGCCAGCAGTGAAACGCAGAATGTCAACTATGGCTACACCTTC. It specifies CASSETQNVNYGYTF.

This clonotype was seen at least ten times. The rearrangement joins TRBV2 to TRBJ1-5; 9 bases match TRBD1. V shed 5 bases, J shed 6 bases, and the junction held 5 bases outside the gene matches. Germline V gene sequence: CDR1 SNHLY, CDR2 FYNNEI. The CDR3 runs 14 residues. The CDR3 DNA sequence: TGTGCCAGCAGTTCTACAGGGGGCTTTCAGCCCCAGCATTTT. This codes for CASSSTGGFQPQHF.

This clonotype was seen ten or more times. V is TRBV12-3 or TRBV12-4 and J is TRBJ1-5, with D unclear. CDR3 length: 13 amino acids. Trimming stripped 5 bases from V and 6 bases from J, with 11 bases between. The CDR3 DNA reads as TGTGCCAGCAGTCCCCCTTCGGGTCAGCCCCAGCATTTT. It is translated as CASSPPSGQPQHF.